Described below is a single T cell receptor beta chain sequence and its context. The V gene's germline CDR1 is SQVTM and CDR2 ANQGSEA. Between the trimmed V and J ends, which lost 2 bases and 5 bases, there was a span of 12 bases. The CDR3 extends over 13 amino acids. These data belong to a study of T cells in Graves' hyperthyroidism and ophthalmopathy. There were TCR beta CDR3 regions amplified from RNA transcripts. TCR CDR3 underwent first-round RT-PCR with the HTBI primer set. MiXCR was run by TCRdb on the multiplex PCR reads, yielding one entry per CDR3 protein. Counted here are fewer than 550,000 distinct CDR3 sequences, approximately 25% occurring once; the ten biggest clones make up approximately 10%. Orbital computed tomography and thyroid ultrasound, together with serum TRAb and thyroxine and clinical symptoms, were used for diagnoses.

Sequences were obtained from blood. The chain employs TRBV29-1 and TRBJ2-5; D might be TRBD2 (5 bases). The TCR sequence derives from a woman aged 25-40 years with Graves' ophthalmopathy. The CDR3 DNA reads TGCAGCGTTGAACGGGCCAGAGGGGAGACCCAGTACTTC. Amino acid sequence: CSVERARGETQYF.